The entry below gives a single T cell receptor beta chain sequence along with its context. Its specificity is not known. With 1 base removed from V and 8 bases from J, the gap between germline ends came to 9 bases. Germline V CDR1 and CDR2: SGHTA, FQGTGA. The CDR3 totals 14 residues. The template used for profiling TCR beta VDJ and CDR3 was genomic DNA. Via MiXCR, TCRdb re-called the reads, giving one row per CDR3 protein. The sample has a few hundred thousand distinct CDR3 sequences; 50% to 70% are singletons. This entry belongs to a study of CD8+CD57+ T cells in acquired aplastic anemia. Study-level background: DNA per sorted CD4+ or CD8+ sample ranged roughly 0.19 to 27.4 ug, averaging roughly 3.5 ug. Study results and limitations: Patients and controls turned out to have some 30 CD8+ CDR3 sequences in common. Controls and patients did not differ significantly in CD8+ Simpson's diversity.

The source material was sorted CD4+, CD8+, or CD8+CD57+ T cells (not recorded which) from PBMCs. The source is a human donor with severe aplastic anemia or a healthy control (not recorded which). This rearrangement joins TRBV7-3 to TRBJ1-6; D may be TRBD1 (5 bases). The CDR3 spells CASSLIQGDSPLHF. CDR3 nucleotides: TGTGCCAGCAGCTTAATCCAGGGTGATTCACCCCTCCACTTT.